Below, one T cell receptor beta chain is given with its context. This sample was taken from a study of beta chain features in type 1 diabetes. TCRB transcripts that were expressed got sequenced, as all of the isolated RNA had been reverse transcribed. Using immunoSEQ multiplex PCR, the repertoire was profiled, and TCRdb retains in-frame clones only, with some absent. This sample yields around 300,000 clones, of which approximately 15% are seen a single time; 6.7% belongs to the top ten. V trimming: 7 bases; J trimming: 5 bases; junction bases outside the gene matches: 7. This CDR3 is 13 amino acids long. The germline gives CDR1 MNHEY, CDR2 SVGAGI.

The receptor was derived from a young man in good health. This chain links TRBV6-5 with TRBJ2-5, with 7 bases identical to TRBD2. Sample: central memory CD4+ T cells from blood. DNA for the CDR3: TGTGCCAGCACCGGGTGGGGAGGGGAGACCCAGTACTTC. Protein product: CASTGWGGETQYF.